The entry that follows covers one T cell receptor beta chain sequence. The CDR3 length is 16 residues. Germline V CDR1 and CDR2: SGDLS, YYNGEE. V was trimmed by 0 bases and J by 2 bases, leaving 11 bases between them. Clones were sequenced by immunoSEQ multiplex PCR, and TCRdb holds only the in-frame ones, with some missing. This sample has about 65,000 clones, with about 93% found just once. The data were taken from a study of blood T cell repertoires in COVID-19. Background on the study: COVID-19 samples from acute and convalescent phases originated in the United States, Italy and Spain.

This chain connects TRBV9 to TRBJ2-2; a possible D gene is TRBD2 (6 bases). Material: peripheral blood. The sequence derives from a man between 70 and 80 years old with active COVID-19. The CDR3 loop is CASSVVAGTNTGELFF. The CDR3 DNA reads TGTGCCAGCAGCGTAGTTGCGGGGACTAACACCGGGGAGCTGTTTTTT.